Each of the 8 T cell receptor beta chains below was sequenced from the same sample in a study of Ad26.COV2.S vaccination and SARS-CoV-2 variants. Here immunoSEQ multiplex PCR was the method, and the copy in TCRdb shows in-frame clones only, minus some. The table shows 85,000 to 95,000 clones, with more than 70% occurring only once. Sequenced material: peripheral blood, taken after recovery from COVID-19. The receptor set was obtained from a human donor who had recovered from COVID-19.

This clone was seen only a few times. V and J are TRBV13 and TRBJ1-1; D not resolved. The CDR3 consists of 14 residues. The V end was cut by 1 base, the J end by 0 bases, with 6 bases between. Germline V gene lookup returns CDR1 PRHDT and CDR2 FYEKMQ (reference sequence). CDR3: CASSLARVNTEAFF. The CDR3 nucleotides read TGTGCCAGCAGCTTAGCGAGGGTGAACACTGAAGCTTTCTTT.

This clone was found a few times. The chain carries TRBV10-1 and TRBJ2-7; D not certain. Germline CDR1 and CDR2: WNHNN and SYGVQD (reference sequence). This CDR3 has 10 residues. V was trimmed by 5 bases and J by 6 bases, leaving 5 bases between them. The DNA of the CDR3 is TGCGCCAGCAGTCCGGTCGAGCAGTACTTC. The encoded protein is CASSPVEQYF.

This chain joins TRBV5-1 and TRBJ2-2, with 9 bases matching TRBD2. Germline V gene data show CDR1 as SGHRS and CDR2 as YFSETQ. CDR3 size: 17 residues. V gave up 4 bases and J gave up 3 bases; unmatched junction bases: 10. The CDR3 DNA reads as TGCGCCAGCAGCAGGATCAGCCTAGCGGGGCACACCGGGGAGCTGTTTTTT. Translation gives CASSRISLAGHTGELFF.

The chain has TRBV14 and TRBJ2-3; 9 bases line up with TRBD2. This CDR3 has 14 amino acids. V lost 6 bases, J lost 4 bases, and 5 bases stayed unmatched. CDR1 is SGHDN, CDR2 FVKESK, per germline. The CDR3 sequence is CASSGTSWPDTQYF. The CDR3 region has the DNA TGTGCCAGCAGTGGGACTAGCTGGCCAGATACGCAGTATTTT.

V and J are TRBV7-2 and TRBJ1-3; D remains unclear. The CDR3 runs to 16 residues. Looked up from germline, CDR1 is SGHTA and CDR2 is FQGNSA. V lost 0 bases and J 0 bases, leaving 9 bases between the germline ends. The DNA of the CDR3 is TGTGCCAGCAGCTTAGCTTCACACAGCTCTGGAAACACCATATATTTT. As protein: CASSLASHSSGNTIYF.

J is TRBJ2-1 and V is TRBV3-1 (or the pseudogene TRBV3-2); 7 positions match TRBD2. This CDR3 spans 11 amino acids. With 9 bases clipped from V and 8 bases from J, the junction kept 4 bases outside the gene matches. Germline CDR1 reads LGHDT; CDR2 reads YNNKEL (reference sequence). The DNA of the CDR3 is TGTGCCAGTGAGGGGAGGGATGAGCAGTTCTTC. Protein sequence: CASEGRDEQFF.

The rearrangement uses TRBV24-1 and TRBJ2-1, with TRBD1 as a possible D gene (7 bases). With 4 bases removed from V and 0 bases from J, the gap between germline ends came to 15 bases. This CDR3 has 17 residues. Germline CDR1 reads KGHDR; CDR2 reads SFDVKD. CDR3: CATSDPWRDSSYNEQFF. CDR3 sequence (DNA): TGTGCCACCAGTGACCCGTGGCGGGACAGCTCCTACAATGAGCAGTTCTTC.

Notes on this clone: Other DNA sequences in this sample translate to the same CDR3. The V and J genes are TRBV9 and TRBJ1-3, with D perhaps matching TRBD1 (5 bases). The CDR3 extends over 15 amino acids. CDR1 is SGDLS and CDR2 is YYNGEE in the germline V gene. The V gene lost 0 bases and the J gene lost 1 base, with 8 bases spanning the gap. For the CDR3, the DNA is TGTGCCAGCAGCGTAGTGGGGGGATCTGGAAACACCATATATTTT. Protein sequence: CASSVVGGSGNTIYF.